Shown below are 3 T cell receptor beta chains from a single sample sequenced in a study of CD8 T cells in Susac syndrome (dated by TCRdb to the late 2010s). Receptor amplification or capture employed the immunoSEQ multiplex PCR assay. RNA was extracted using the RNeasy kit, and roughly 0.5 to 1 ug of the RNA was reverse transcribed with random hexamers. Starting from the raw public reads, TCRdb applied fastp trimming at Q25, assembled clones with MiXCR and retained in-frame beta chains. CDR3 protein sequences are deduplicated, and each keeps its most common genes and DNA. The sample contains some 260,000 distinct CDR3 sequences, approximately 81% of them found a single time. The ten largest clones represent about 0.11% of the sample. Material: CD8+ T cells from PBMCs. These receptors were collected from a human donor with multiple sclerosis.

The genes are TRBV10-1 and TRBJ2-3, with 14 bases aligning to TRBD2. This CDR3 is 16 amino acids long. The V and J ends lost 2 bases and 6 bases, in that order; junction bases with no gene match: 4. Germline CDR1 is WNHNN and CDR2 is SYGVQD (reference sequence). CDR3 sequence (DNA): TGCGCCAGCAGTGAGGGGACTAGCGGGAGAGGTGATACGCAGTATTTT. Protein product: CASSEGTSGRGDTQYF.

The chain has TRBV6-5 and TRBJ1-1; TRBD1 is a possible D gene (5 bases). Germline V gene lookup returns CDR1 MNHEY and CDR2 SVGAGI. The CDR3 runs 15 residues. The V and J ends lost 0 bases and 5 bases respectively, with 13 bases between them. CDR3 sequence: CASSYSEGSWTEAFF. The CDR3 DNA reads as TGTGCCAGCAGTTACTCGGAGGGGAGTTGGACTGAAGCTTTCTTT.

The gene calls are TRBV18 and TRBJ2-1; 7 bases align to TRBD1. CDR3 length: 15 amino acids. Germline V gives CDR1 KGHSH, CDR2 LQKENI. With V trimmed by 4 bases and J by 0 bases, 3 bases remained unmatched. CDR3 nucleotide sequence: TGTGCCAGCTCACTGGGACAGAACTCCTACAATGAGCAGTTCTTC. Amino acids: CASSLGQNSYNEQFF.